The 20 T cell receptor beta chains below come from one sample, sequenced in a study of neurological immune-mediated disorders. TCRdb re-called the 5' RACE reads with MiXCR, one entry per CDR3 protein. This table holds approximately 50,000 distinct CDR3 sequences, around 4% found once. The sample taken for sequencing was PBMCs. These receptors all come from a man in his thirties or forties with multiple sclerosis.

This clonotype was observed many times. V gene TRBV28 combines with J gene TRBJ2-7; D gene unclear. Per germline, CDR1 MDHEN and CDR2 SYDVKM. CDR3 length: 11 amino acids. V lost 6 bases, J lost 2 bases, and 5 bases lay in between. The DNA of the CDR3 is TGTGCCAGCAGCCATACCTACGAGCAGTACTTC. Its translation: CASSHTYEQYF.

This clonotype came up many times. V gene TRBV7-2 combines with J gene TRBJ1-6; 7 bases fit TRBD1. The CDR3 sequence is 15 residues long. The germline V gene encodes CDR1 SGHTA and CDR2 FQGNSA. V lost 5 bases, J lost 6 bases, and 7 bases stayed unmatched. This CDR3 reads CASSALQGSNSPLHF. CDR3 nucleotide sequence: TGTGCCAGCAGCGCCTTACAGGGGTCTAATTCACCCCTCCACTTT.

Ten or more counts support this clonotype. This chain uses TRBV5-1 with TRBJ2-5; TRBD1 might be the D (7 bases). Deletions cut 4 bases from V and 5 bases from J, with 15 bases between. CDR3 length: 14 residues. The germline V gene encodes CDR1 SGHRS and CDR2 YFSETQ. The CDR3 bases are TGCGCCAGCAGCCCCGGAGGGGGCATGGAGACCCAGTACTTC. Translating it yields CASSPGGGMETQYF.

In its sample, this clonotype was seen many times. This chain uses TRBV27 with TRBJ1-1; D ambiguous. The V gene's germline CDR1 is MNHEY and CDR2 SMNVEV (reference sequence). CDR3 size: 15 residues. Deletions cut 2 bases from V and 1 base from J, with 11 bases between. CDR3: CASSLGWEANTEAFF. Here the CDR3 DNA reads TGTGCCAGCAGTTTAGGTTGGGAGGCGAACACTGAAGCTTTCTTT.

The table lists this clonotype with many counts. The V gene is TRBV12-3 or TRBV12-4, the J gene TRBJ2-1; 13 bases map to TRBD2. The CDR3 runs to 15 residues. V dropped 5 bases and J dropped 7; count of bases not matched to a gene: 5. The CDR3 DNA follows: TGTGCCAGCAGTCATCCGGGACTAGCGGGAAATGAGCAGTTCTTC. Protein sequence: CASSHPGLAGNEQFF.

The rearrangement uses TRBV19 and TRBJ2-1; D unclear. The V gene lost 5 bases and the J gene lost 8 bases, with 7 bases spanning the gap. Germline V gene data show CDR1 as LNHDA and CDR2 as SQIVND (reference sequence). The length of the CDR3 is 11 residues. The CDR3 coding sequence is TGTGCCAGTAGTCGCCAGGATGAGCAGTTCTTC. Amino acids: CASSRQDEQFF. Full variable domain (outside the CDR3, taken from reference TRBV19 and TRBJ2-1): DGGITQSPKYLFRKEGQNVTLSCEQNLNHDAMYWYRQDPGQGLRLIYYSQIVNDFQKGDIAEGYSVSREKKESFPLTVTSAQKNPTAFYLCASSRQDEQFFGPGTRLTVL.

About this clonotype: A single base separates this from a much larger clone, so it may be a read error. The J gene is TRBJ1-1, the V gene TRBV7-2, with D possibly being TRBD1 (6 bases). This CDR3 spans 14 amino acids. Germline assignment: CDR1 SGHTA and CDR2 FQGNSA. This CDR3 reads CANSLFRGITEAFF. The DNA for the CDR3 is TGTGCCAACAGCTTATTCAGGGGAATCACTGAAGCTTTCTTT.

This clonotype was seen repeatedly, ten times or more. The V call is TRBV5-6, the J call TRBJ2-1; 7 bases are shared with TRBD1. Trimming removed 0 bases from V and 6 bases from J; junction bases left unmatched: 0. The germline V gene encodes CDR1 SGHDT and CDR2 YYEEEE. CDR3 length: 13 residues. CDR3 in amino acids: CASSLGQGNEQFF. DNA for the CDR3: TGTGCCAGCAGCTTGGGACAGGGCAATGAGCAGTTCTTC.

This clonotype was recorded at least ten times. V usage is TRBV13 and J usage is TRBJ1-5, with TRBD1 matching 8 bases. Germline CDR1 and CDR2: PRHDT and FYEKMQ (reference sequence). J was trimmed by 8 bases and V by 0 bases; bases with no gene match: 3. The CDR3 has 14 amino acids. The CDR3 DNA is TGTGCCAGCAGCTTAGGACAGGGGGATAAGCCCCAGCATTTT. It is translated as CASSLGQGDKPQHF.

This clonotype was seen many times. This sequence joins TRBV18 and TRBJ2-1; D call uncertain. Looked up from germline, CDR1 is KGHSH and CDR2 is LQKENI. The CDR3 length is 12 residues. The germline V and J ends were trimmed by 4 bases and 8 bases, with 9 bases remaining between them. CDR3 residues: CASSRGMYEQFF. CDR3 DNA: TGTGCCAGCTCACGGGGAATGTATGAGCAGTTCTTC.

There are many counts of this clonotype. The chain has TRBV20-1 and TRBJ1-1; D unclear. Germline V CDR1 and CDR2: DFQATT, SNEGSKA (reference sequence). V was shortened by 6 bases and J by 2 bases, with 10 bases between the two germline ends. CDR3 length equals 12 residues. The chain's CDR3 is CSAQEGNTEAFF. CDR3 DNA: TGCAGTGCCCAGGAGGGTAACACTGAAGCTTTCTTT.

This clonotype was detected ten times or more. The chain couples TRBV12-3 or TRBV12-4 to TRBJ2-7, with 7 bases that match TRBD2. J was trimmed by 9 bases and V by 5 bases; bases with no gene match: 7. The CDR3 runs to 12 residues. In DNA form, the CDR3 reads TGTGCCAGCAGTCCCCCGGGAGGCCGGCAGTACTTC. This encodes CASSPPGGRQYF.

Many counts were recorded for this clonotype. The CDR3 DNA reads TGTGCCAGCAGCTTAGCCTTCACCTACTCCTACGAGCAGTACTTC. Residues: CASSLAFTYSYEQYF. The chain couples TRBV7-6 to TRBJ2-7; unclear D gene. The CDR3 is 15 residues long. From germline, CDR1 is SGHVS and CDR2 FNYEAQ. Trimming took off 0 bases at V and 0 bases at J, with 9 bases between the two ends.

V is TRBV4-1 and J is TRBJ1-1; D uncertain. The CDR3 runs to 12 residues. V was clipped by 4 bases and J by 7 bases, with 10 bases between them. CDR1 and CDR2 (germline): MGHRA, YSYEKL. In DNA form, the CDR3 reads TGCGCCAGCAGCCTACCCGACGGTGAAGCTTTCTTT. Amino acid sequence: CASSLPDGEAFF.

This clonotype was observed at least ten times. Here the CDR3 DNA reads TGTGCCAGCAGCCCGGACAGTCGGGGGAGCACTGAAGCTTTCTTT. Encoded protein: CASSPDSRGSTEAFF. The chain has TRBV13 and TRBJ1-1; D might be TRBD1 (6 bases). Trimming shortened V by 5 bases and J by 4 bases, and 17 bases separated the two germline ends. The CDR3 consists of 15 residues. Germline-derived CDR1 and CDR2 are PRHDT and FYEKMQ (reference sequence).

This clonotype was observed at least ten times. The chain couples TRBV14 to TRBJ1-1; 9 bases fit TRBD1. V lost 3 bases, J lost 2 bases, and 7 bases stayed unmatched. CDR1 SGHDN and CDR2 FVKESK come from the germline V gene. The CDR3 is made up of 16 amino acids. The chain's CDR3 is CASSQYTGGGNTEAFF. CDR3 nucleotide sequence: TGTGCCAGCAGCCAGTACACAGGGGGCGGAAACACTGAAGCTTTCTTT.

This clonotype occurred many times. J is TRBJ2-1 and V is TRBV6-6; TRBD2 is a possible D gene (5 bases). Germline V lookup: CDR1 MNHNY, CDR2 SVGAGI (reference sequence). The ends were cut back, 2 bases at V and 10 bases at J, with 6 bases in the middle. The CDR3 totals 11 residues. CDR3 nucleotides: TGTGCCAGCAGTTACGAGGGCGAGCAGTTCTTC. Amino acid sequence: CASSYEGEQFF.

At least ten counts were recorded for this clonotype. This rearrangement joins TRBV10-2 to TRBJ2-3, with 10 bases that match TRBD1. Germline CDR1 WSHSY, CDR2 SAAADI. Losses at the gene ends were 6 bases for V and 3 bases for J; bases not matched to a gene: 6. This CDR3 contains 15 residues. This CDR3 is CASSRTGGWTDTQYF. The CDR3 DNA is TGCGCCAGCAGCCGGACAGGGGGATGGACAGATACGCAGTATTTT.

This clonotype was counted many times. The J gene is TRBJ2-7, the V gene TRBV6-6; TRBD2 agrees at 7 bases. With 7 bases clipped from V and 5 bases from J, the junction kept 8 bases outside the gene matches. The CDR3 is made up of 13 amino acids. Germline V CDR1 and CDR2: MNHNY, SVGAGI (reference sequence). CDR3 sequence: CASNHRGVNEQYF. In nucleotides, the CDR3 is TGTGCCAGCAATCACCGGGGGGTGAACGAGCAGTACTTC.

This clonotype was counted many times. CDR3 sequence (DNA): TGCAGTGCTAGGGTCGCGGGAGTGGAGACCCAGTACTTC. Translated: CSARVAGVETQYF. The chain joins TRBV20-1 to TRBJ2-5; 7 bases are shared with TRBD2. The CDR3 covers 13 residues. Germline V gene sequence: CDR1 DFQATT, CDR2 SNEGSKA (reference sequence). J lost 5 bases, V lost 3 bases, and 6 bases had no gene match.